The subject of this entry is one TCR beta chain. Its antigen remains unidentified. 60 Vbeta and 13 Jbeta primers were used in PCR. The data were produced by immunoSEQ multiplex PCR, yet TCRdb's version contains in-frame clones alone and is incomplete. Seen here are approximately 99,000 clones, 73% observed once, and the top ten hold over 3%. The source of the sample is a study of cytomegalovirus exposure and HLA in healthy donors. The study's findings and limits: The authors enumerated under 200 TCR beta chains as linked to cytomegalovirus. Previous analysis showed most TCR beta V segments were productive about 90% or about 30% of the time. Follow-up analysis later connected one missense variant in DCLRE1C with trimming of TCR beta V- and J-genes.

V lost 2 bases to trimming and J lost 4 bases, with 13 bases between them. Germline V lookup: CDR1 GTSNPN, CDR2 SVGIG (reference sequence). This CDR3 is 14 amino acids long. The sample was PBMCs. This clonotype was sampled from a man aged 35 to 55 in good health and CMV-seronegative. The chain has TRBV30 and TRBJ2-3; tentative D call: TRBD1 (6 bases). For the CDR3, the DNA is TGTGCCTGGAGTAAGTTGACAGGCCCAGATACGCAGTATTTT. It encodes CAWSKLTGPDTQYF.